The 17 T cell receptor beta chains below come from one sample, sequenced in a study of TIL therapy for anti-PD-1-resistant metastatic lung cancer. The time point was: pre-treatment sample, taken before nivolumab and TIL therapy. Most excised metastases sampled were pleural nodules or supraclavicular lymph nodes. The immunoSEQ assay was v3. Data came from immunoSEQ multiplex PCR; TCRdb stores just in-frame clones and leaves some out. This table has tens of thousands of clones, just over 70% appearing once. The starting material was tumor tissue, obtained at baseline. The source of these receptors is a person aged 25-85 years with non-small cell lung cancer.

V usage is TRBV19 and J usage is TRBJ2-7, with 14 nucleotides matching TRBD2. The J segment lost 2 bases and the V segment lost 9 bases, leaving 6 bases of the junction unmatched. The CDR3 runs to 15 residues. Germline loops: CDR1 LNHDA, CDR2 SQIVND (reference sequence). The CDR3 DNA sequence: TGTGCCAGCGGGACTAGCGGGAGCAGAGCCTACGAGCAGTACTTC. Its protein product is CASGTSGSRAYEQYF.

DNA of the CDR3: TGTGCCATCAGTGGATCACTTAACACTGAAGCTTTCTTT. Protein product: CAISGSLNTEAFF. J is TRBJ1-1 and V is TRBV10-3; D remains unclear. Germline V gene data show CDR1 as ENHRY and CDR2 as SYGVKD. V dropped 4 bases and J dropped 2 bases, with 8 bases sitting between them. The CDR3 sequence is 13 residues long.

The chain couples TRBV6-1 to TRBJ2-5; TRBD2 matches at 10 bases. With V trimmed by 8 bases and J by 2 bases, 8 bases remained unmatched. The CDR3 has 15 residues. CDR1 and CDR2 (germline): MNHNS, SASEGT. This CDR3 is CASSHNSGGQETQYF. CDR3 coding DNA: TGTGCCAGCTCCCACAATAGCGGGGGGCAAGAGACCCAGTACTTC.

This clone has a handful of counts. This chain uses TRBV19 with TRBJ1-5; TRBD1 aligns across 10 bases. The germline V gene encodes CDR1 LNHDA and CDR2 SQIVND (reference sequence). Trimming cost V 3 bases and J 4 bases; bases outside gene matches: 6. This CDR3 is built from 16 residues. The CDR3 protein is CASSISTGGKNQPQHF. The CDR3 bases are TGTGCCAGTAGTATTTCGACAGGGGGCAAGAATCAGCCCCAGCATTTT.

The chain links TRBV28 to TRBJ2-1, with 8 bases fitting TRBD1. The CDR3 consists of 17 residues. After removal of 6 bases from V and 3 bases from J, the junction contained 13 bases not matched to a gene. CDR1 is MDHEN and CDR2 is SYDVKM in the germline V gene. CDR3 nucleotides: TGTGCCAGCAGCCCACTAGGACAGGGACGGGACTACAATGAGCAGTTCTTC. Its protein product is CASSPLGQGRDYNEQFF.

The V call is TRBV5-4, the J call TRBJ2-7; no definite D call. V was cut by 4 bases and J by 3 bases, with 8 bases left in between. The CDR3 loop spans 12 amino acids. CDR1 and CDR2 from the germline V gene are SGHNT and YYREEE (reference sequence). CDR3 DNA sequence: TGTGCCAGCAGCGCTGATAGCTACGAGCAGTACTTC. Its translation is CASSADSYEQYF.

The rearrangement joins TRBV20-1 to TRBJ2-3; the D is unclear. CDR3 size: 11 residues. Germline loops: CDR1 DFQATT, CDR2 SNEGSKA (reference sequence). V lost 4 bases and J lost 5, with 7 bases in between. The CDR3 DNA is TGCAGTGCTACTAGTCAAGATACGCAGTATTTT. It translates to CSATSQDTQYF.

This clone was seen a handful of times. This chain connects TRBV30 to TRBJ1-5; D is ambiguous. In germline, CDR1 is GTSNPN, CDR2 SVGIG (reference sequence). The length of the CDR3 is 13 residues. Trimming shortened V by 2 bases and J by 7 bases, and 12 bases separated the two germline ends. The DNA for the CDR3 is TGTGCCTGGAGTCTGAAACCCGTCCAGCCCCAGCATTTT. Protein: CAWSLKPVQPQHF.

This rearrangement joins TRBV7-2 to TRBJ2-3; 9 nucleotides align to TRBD2. The CDR3 is made up of 15 amino acids. The ends lost 1 base at V and 4 bases at J; junction bases unmatched: 3. Germline assignment: CDR1 SGHTA and CDR2 FQGNSA. The DNA for the CDR3 is TGTGCCAGCAGCTTAGGAGCGGGGGGCGCAGATACGCAGTATTTT. The encoded protein is CASSLGAGGADTQYF.

In DNA, the CDR3 is TGTGCCAGCAGTGAATCCGTACCTAGCGGGGCCCAAATAGAGACCCAGTACTTC. Protein: CASSESVPSGAQIETQYF. V usage is TRBV2 and J usage is TRBJ2-5, with 9 bases identical to TRBD2. Trimming removed 2 bases from V and 4 bases from J; junction bases left unmatched: 14. CDR3 length equals 18 residues. The germline CDR1 and CDR2 sequences are SNHLY and FYNNEI.

The V gene is TRBV5-8, the J gene TRBJ2-7, with 8 positions matching TRBD1. V lost 3 bases and J lost 2; bases outside the gene matches: 13. Germline-derived CDR1 and CDR2 are SGHTS and YDEGEE. This CDR3 spans 17 amino acids. The CDR3 protein is CASSSTEGTGITYEQYF. In DNA, the CDR3 is TGTGCCAGCAGCTCCACGGAAGGGACAGGAATTACCTACGAGCAGTACTTC.

The chain combines TRBV25-1 with TRBJ1-1, with 8 bases lining up with TRBD1. With V trimmed by 8 bases and J by 5 bases, 7 bases remained unmatched. The CDR3 length is 13 residues. From germline, CDR1 is MGHDK and CDR2 SYGVNS. For the CDR3, the DNA is TGTGCCAGCCTCGGACAGGGATGGACTGAAGCTTTCTTT. Translation gives CASLGQGWTEAFF.

The V call is TRBV5-4, the J call TRBJ1-1; no reliable D call. This CDR3 spans 14 amino acids. Germline values: CDR1 SGHNT, CDR2 YYREEE (reference sequence). V was shortened by 5 bases and J by 7 bases, with 18 bases between the two germline ends. The CDR3 nucleotides read TGTGCCAGCAGGGAAGGCGGAAAAAGGTATGAAGCTTTCTTT. It yields the protein CASREGGKRYEAFF.

This chain links TRBV7-2 with TRBJ2-7, with 8 bases that match TRBD1. This CDR3 is 16 amino acids long. Germline CDR1 reads SGHTA; CDR2 reads FQGNSA. Trimming removed 5 bases from V and 4 bases from J; junction bases left unmatched: 13. CDR3 in DNA: TGTGCCAGCAGCCGCCGGGGGCAGGGGGCGATTTACGAGCAGTACTTC. This translates into CASSRRGQGAIYEQYF.

This clone was found a few times. Sequence at one end of the junction differs from germline and may be a read error. This sequence joins TRBV6-1 and TRBJ1-5, with D maybe TRBD1 (6 bases). Germline V gene sequence: CDR1 MNHNS, CDR2 SASEGT. The CDR3 runs to 15 residues. The CDR3 spells CASSEGASSYQPQHF. The CDR3, as DNA: TGTGCCAGCAGTGAGGGGGCTAGTAGCTATCAGCCCCAGCATTTT.

V is TRBV7-9 and J is TRBJ1-2; no clear D gene. Germline V gives CDR1 SEHNR, CDR2 FQNEAQ (reference sequence). V was pared by 2 bases and J by 4 bases, with 11 bases between. There are 14 residues in the CDR3. The CDR3 sequence: CASSLTGRPYGYTF. CDR3 nucleotides: TGTGCCAGCAGCTTAACGGGCAGACCCTATGGCTACACCTTC.

This sequence joins TRBV7-8 and TRBJ1-5, with D tentatively TRBD1 (5 bases). Trimming stripped 6 bases from V and 0 bases from J, with 6 bases between. Per the germline V gene, CDR1 is SGHVS and CDR2 is FQNEAQ. CDR3 length: 13 amino acids. CDR3 residues: CASRTGSNQPQHF. CDR3 in DNA: TGTGCCAGCAGAACAGGTAGCAATCAGCCCCAGCATTTT.